The 29 T cell receptor beta chains given below trace back to one sample, sequenced in a study of T cells in Graves' hyperthyroidism and ophthalmopathy. Authors of the study amplified TCR beta CDR3 regions from RNA transcripts. The HTBI primer set was used in a first-round RT-PCR of the TCR CDR3. MiXCR, run by TCRdb on the multiplex PCR reads, gives a single entry per CDR3 protein. The table includes about 660,000 distinct CDR3 sequences, roughly 46% detected once. Sample: peripheral blood or thyroid tissue (not recorded which). These receptors all come from an adult man with Graves' disease, either hyperthyroidism or ophthalmopathy (not recorded which).

This clonotype was observed a handful of times. Germline is not matched at one junction end, which may reflect a read error. This chain connects TRBV10-3 to TRBJ1-6, with unresolved D. The CDR3 covers 13 residues. Germline CDR1 and CDR2: ENHRY and SYGVKD. The CDR3 nucleotides are TGTGCCAGCAGTTTAACACAGCGGGCACCCCTCCACTTT. This translates into CASSLTQRAPLHF.

The V and J genes are TRBV4-2 and TRBJ1-1, with a possible D match to TRBD1 (5 bases). Germline loops: CDR1 LGHNA, CDR2 YNFKEQ. Trimming removed 1 base at V and 5 bases at J, with 26 bases between. CDR3 length: 19 residues. The CDR3 DNA reads as TGTGCCAGCAGCCAAGGGTTGTCCAGGGTTCAGCGAGGGGAGACTGAAGCTTTCTTT. Translating it yields CASSQGLSRVQRGETEAFF.

This clonotype was seen many times. The chain has TRBV9 and TRBJ1-4; 7 bases align to TRBD1. CDR1 and CDR2 (germline): SGDLS, YYNGEE. The V gene end was trimmed by 3 bases and the J gene end by 7 bases; junction bases not matched to a gene: 6. The CDR3 runs to 14 residues. The CDR3 DNA sequence: TGTGCCAGCAGCGGGACAGGACGGGGTGAAAAACTGTTTTTT. This encodes CASSGTGRGEKLFF.

This clonotype was seen only a few times. The rearrangement joins TRBV4-3 to TRBJ1-6, with no clear D. Germline loops: CDR1 LGHNA, CDR2 YSLEER. This CDR3 region has 14 residues. V dropped 1 base and J dropped 6 bases, with 7 bases sitting between them. CDR3 DNA sequence: TGCGCCAGCAGCCAAGGTCCCAGTAATTCACCCCTCCACTTT. Amino acids: CASSQGPSNSPLHF.

The rearrangement uses TRBV12-3 or TRBV12-4 and TRBJ2-2, with 7 bases that match TRBD1. Germline trimming cut 6 bases from V and 3 bases from J; bases unmatched to any gene: 4. The CDR3 has 14 amino acids. CDR3: CASRHGQDTGELFF. The CDR3 bases are TGTGCCAGCAGACATGGACAGGACACCGGGGAGCTGTTTTTT.

This clonotype came up a few times. The CDR3 region is CASRPAGGKETQYF. CDR3 DNA sequence: TGTGCCAGCAGGCCAGCGGGGGGGAAAGAGACCCAGTACTTC. This sequence joins TRBV6-5 and TRBJ2-5; TRBD2 agrees at 10 bases. Per germline, CDR1 MNHEY and CDR2 SVGAGI. This CDR3 contains 14 residues. Germline trimming cut 6 bases from V and 3 bases from J; bases unmatched to any gene: 4.

In its sample, this clonotype was seen a few times. V and J are TRBV12-3 or TRBV12-4 and TRBJ1-1, with D hard to call. The CDR3 runs 12 residues. The V and J ends lost 2 bases and 4 bases respectively, with 5 bases between them. The CDR3 nucleotides read TGTGCCAGCAGTTTATTCCCCACTGAAGCTTTCTTT. As protein: CASSLFPTEAFF.

The J gene is TRBJ1-6, the V gene TRBV19, with D perhaps TRBD1 (5 bases). This CDR3 has 14 amino acids. Trimming cost V 4 bases and J 13 bases, with 17 bases left between them. Germline assignment: CDR1 LNHDA and CDR2 SQIVND (reference sequence). CDR3 sequence (DNA): TGTGCCAGTAGTACTGACGGGGGTGATCAGCCCCTCCACTTT. Protein product: CASSTDGGDQPLHF.

This clonotype came up many times. This chain uses TRBV7-9 with TRBJ1-3; no clear D. V was shortened by 1 base and J by 11 bases, with 9 bases between the two germline ends. Germline CDR1 reads SEHNR; CDR2 reads FQNEAQ (reference sequence). The CDR3 is 12 amino acids. The chain's CDR3 is CASSLDGGSIYF. For the CDR3, the DNA is TGTGCCAGCAGCTTAGATGGCGGATCCATATATTTT.

The chain links TRBV5-1 to TRBJ2-7, with no clear D. Trimming took off 1 base at V and 6 bases at J, with 8 bases between the two ends. Per germline, CDR1 SGHRS and CDR2 YFSETQ. CDR3 length: 12 residues. In DNA, the CDR3 is TGCGCCAGCAGCTTGTCAGGTATCGAGCAGTACTTC. Translation gives CASSLSGIEQYF.

As to this clonotype: Mismatch with germline at one junction end may stem from a read error. The chain recombines TRBV7-9 with TRBJ2-5, with D possibly being TRBD2 (6 bases). The CDR3 sequence is 15 residues long. Germline V gene sequence: CDR1 SEHNR, CDR2 FQNEAQ (reference sequence). The CDR3 spells CASSWVGGVEETQYF. In nucleotides, the CDR3 is TGCGCCAGCAGCTGGGTCGGGGGAGTCGAAGAGACCCAGTACTTC.

The chain employs TRBV7-8 and TRBJ1-5, with D possibly matching TRBD1 (6 bases). Germline loops: CDR1 SGHVS, CDR2 FQNEAQ. The CDR3 runs 16 residues. The germline V and J ends were trimmed by 1 base and 6 bases, with 16 bases remaining between them. The CDR3 region has the DNA TGTGCCAGCAGCTTAGGTGCAGGGGCTTCAACTCAGCCCCAGCATTTT. Encoded protein: CASSLGAGASTQPQHF. The variable domain in full, completed from reference TRBV7-8 and TRBJ1-5, reads GAGVSQSPRYKVAKRGQDVALRCDPISGHVSLFWYQQALGQGPEFLTYFQNEAQLDKSGLPSDRFFAERPEGSVSTLKIQRTQQEDSAVYLCASSLGAGASTQPQHFGDGTRLSIL.

The chain uses TRBV20-1 and TRBJ2-5, with a weak D call TRBD2 (6 bases). The CDR3 sequence is 14 residues long. Germline V gene lookup returns CDR1 DFQATT and CDR2 SNEGSKA (reference sequence). V lost 2 bases and J 2 bases, leaving 12 bases between the germline ends. CDR3 sequence (DNA): TGCAGTGCTAGACCTAGCGACCTACAAGAGACCCAGTACTTC. Protein: CSARPSDLQETQYF.

At least ten counts were recorded for this clonotype. The rearrangement links TRBV2 to TRBJ1-1; tentative D call: TRBD1 (5 bases). The CDR3 length is 14 residues. CDR1 is SNHLY and CDR2 is FYNNEI in the germline V gene. The V gene lost 3 bases and the J gene lost 3 bases, with 11 bases spanning the gap. The chain's CDR3 is CASSDSRVDTEAFF. The CDR3 DNA reads as TGTGCCAGCAGTGATAGCAGGGTGGACACTGAAGCTTTCTTT.

V is TRBV7-8 and J is TRBJ1-1; 8 nucleotides match TRBD1. The V and J ends lost 3 bases and 5 bases, in that order; junction bases with no gene match: 5. The CDR3 is made up of 14 amino acids. Germline V gives CDR1 SGHVS, CDR2 FQNEAQ. In nucleotides, the CDR3 is TGTGCCAGCAGCTTGACAGGGGATTGGACTGAAGCTTTCTTT. Translating gives CASSLTGDWTEAFF.

Notes on this clonotype: One junction end does not reproduce the germline sequence, and a read error may be involved. V gene TRBV24-1 combines with J gene TRBJ2-5; D uncertain. The CDR3 runs 8 residues. CDR1 is KGHDR, CDR2 SFDVKD, per germline. CDR3 sequence: CATSDWSF. As DNA, the CDR3 is TGTGCCACCAGTGACTGGTCCTTC.

The V gene is TRBV10-3, the J gene TRBJ2-2, with 9 positions matching TRBD2. There are 14 residues in the CDR3. The junction had 6 bases not matched to a gene; V was cut back by 6 bases and J by 7 bases. Germline V gene data show CDR1 as ENHRY and CDR2 as SYGVKD. The CDR3 here is CAIREASGVGELFF. The CDR3 DNA follows: TGTGCCATCAGGGAGGCTAGCGGGGTCGGGGAGCTGTTTTTT.

CDR3 residues: CSARVGHEQYF. The CDR3 region has the DNA TGCAGTGCTAGGGTGGGTCATGAGCAGTACTTC. The chain joins TRBV20-1 to TRBJ2-7; no definite D call. The germline gives CDR1 DFQATT, CDR2 SNEGSKA (reference sequence). Between the trimmed V and J ends, which lost 3 bases and 7 bases, there was a span of 10 bases. CDR3 length: 11 amino acids.

A remark on this clonotype: The missing conserved phenylalanine or tryptophan at the end of this CDR3 makes a read error likely. This sequence joins TRBV11-2 and TRBJ1-1; possibly TRBD1 for D (5 bases). Germline V gives CDR1 SGHAT, CDR2 FQNNGV. The V end was cut by 4 bases, the J end by 5 bases, with 14 bases between. The CDR3 is 14 residues long. CDR3 residues: CASSSGRVITEAFL. CDR3 nucleotide sequence: TGTGCCAGCAGCTCTGGCAGGGTCATAACTGAAGCTTTCTTG.

This clonotype turned up a few times. The chain links TRBV2 to TRBJ1-1, with a tentative D call TRBD1 (5 bases). Trimming removed 0 bases at V and 1 base at J, with 9 bases between. The CDR3 contains 15 residues. Germline-derived CDR1 and CDR2 are SNHLY and FYNNEI. The CDR3 nucleotides are TGTGCCAGCAGTGAAGCGACGGGGCCGAACACTGAAGCTTTCTTT. This sequence encodes CASSEATGPNTEAFF.

This clonotype was seen a handful of times. V gene TRBV2 combines with J gene TRBJ1-2; D uncertain. CDR3 length: 13 residues. Germline V gene data show CDR1 as SNHLY and CDR2 as FYNNEI. V shed 4 bases and J shed 2 bases, with 8 bases lying between them. DNA of the CDR3: TGTGCCAGCAGTGTGGGGTTAAACTATGGCTACACCTTC. Its translation is CASSVGLNYGYTF.

The rearrangement links TRBV10-1 to TRBJ1-2; D may be TRBD1 (6 bases). Germline V gene sequence: CDR1 WNHNN, CDR2 SYGVQD (reference sequence). CDR3 size: 15 residues. V lost 6 bases, J lost 1 base, and 15 bases lay in between. CDR3 protein: CASRTDRQFNYGYTF. CDR3 bases: TGCGCCAGCAGGACAGACAGGCAATTTAACTATGGCTACACCTTC.

V usage is TRBV6-6 and J usage is TRBJ2-2; D is undetermined. Per the germline V gene, CDR1 is MNHNY and CDR2 is SVGAGI (reference sequence). With 8 bases removed from V and 3 bases from J, the gap between germline ends came to 10 bases. The CDR3 is 13 amino acids. Written as DNA, the CDR3 is TGTGCCAGCGTTGAGATGGACACCGGGGAGCTGTTTTTT. Protein sequence: CASVEMDTGELFF.

This clonotype has just one count. No conserved phenylalanine or tryptophan is present at the end of the CDR3, so a read error is the likely explanation. Because the CDR3's place on the DNA is in doubt, the DNA is left out and the CDR3 is given as listed by TCRdb. The chain couples TRBV7-4 to TRBJ1-5; the DNA was not compared with TRBD1, the D call given in the table. Germline V gene data show CDR1 as SGHVT and CDR2 as SQSDAQ. A total of 14 residues make up the CDR3, ends included. The CDR3 here is CASSPGHAISPSMV.

Worth noting for this clonotype: At one end the junction does not follow the germline gene, possibly because of a read error. This sequence joins TRBV2 and TRBJ1-2; 7 nucleotides match TRBD1. The germline gives CDR1 SNHLY, CDR2 FYNNEI. CDR3 length: 13 residues. The CDR3 sequence: CASSRDSVYGCTF. The CDR3 nucleotides read TGTGCCAGCAGTAGGGACAGCGTCTATGGCTGCACCTTC.

This clonotype showed up many times. The chain joins TRBV7-8 to TRBJ1-2, with 10 bases identical to TRBD1. Germline loops: CDR1 SGHVS, CDR2 FQNEAQ. After removal of 1 base from V and 7 bases from J, the junction contained 0 bases not matched to a gene. The CDR3 sequence is 13 residues long. The CDR3 nucleotides read TGTGCCAGCAGCTTAGGACAGGGGGCTGGCTACACCTTC. It encodes CASSLGQGAGYTF.

This sequence joins TRBV10-3 and TRBJ1-6; TRBD1 is a possible D gene (5 bases). Trimming took 0 bases from V and 8 from J, leaving 11 bases between them. Germline V gene lookup returns CDR1 ENHRY and CDR2 SYGVKD. The CDR3 contains 15 residues. CDR3 sequence: CAISESRDSHSPLHF. CDR3 sequence (DNA): TGTGCCATCAGTGAGTCCAGGGATAGTCATTCACCCCTCCACTTT.

Many counts were recorded for this clonotype. This chain links TRBV7-9 with TRBJ2-7; TRBD1 matches 9 bases. Per germline, CDR1 SEHNR and CDR2 FQNEAQ (reference sequence). The CDR3 runs 13 residues. The V gene end was trimmed by 1 base and the J gene end by 6 bases; junction bases not matched to a gene: 1. CDR3 bases: TGTGCCAGCAGCTTAGTGGGACAGGGCGAGCAGTACTTC. Its protein product is CASSLVGQGEQYF.

This clonotype showed up just once. This rearrangement joins TRBV14 to TRBJ1-2; 7 bases align to TRBD1. This CDR3 is 14 amino acids long. Unmatched junction bases numbered 4, after V lost 2 bases and J lost 4 bases. Per the germline V gene, CDR1 is SGHDN and CDR2 is FVKESK. The CDR3 region is CASSQQDRVYGYTF. The CDR3 DNA reads as TGTGCCAGCAGCCAACAAGACAGGGTCTATGGCTACACCTTC.